Each of the 11 T cell receptor beta chains below was sequenced from the same sample in a study of regulatory dendritic cells for organ transplantation. Assay: immunoSEQ multiplex PCR; the TCRdb copy retains only in-frame clones and omits some. The sample comprises about 34,000 clones, about 89% of which are singletons, and under 0.075% rests with the top ten. The material sequenced was naive CD4+ T cells from blood. Subset specified: CD45RA+ naive T cells. The receptor set was obtained from a human donor in good health.

This chain connects TRBV30 to TRBJ2-1; TRBD2 is a possible D gene (6 bases). The CDR3 spans 18 residues. CDR1 and CDR2 from the germline V gene are GTSNPN and SVGIG (reference sequence). Deletions cut 1 base from V and 0 bases from J, with 19 bases between. The CDR3 DNA reads TGTGCCTGGAGTGCCCGATCACCGGGACTTTTCTCCTACAATGAGCAGTTCTTC. Encoded protein: CAWSARSPGLFSYNEQFF.

This chain links TRBV19 with TRBJ2-7; D is perhaps TRBD2 (6 bases). This CDR3 region has 14 residues. Trimming cost V 5 bases and J 5 bases, with 16 bases left between them. Germline V lookup: CDR1 LNHDA, CDR2 SQIVND (reference sequence). DNA for the CDR3: TGTGCCAGTAGTTCCGGAGGGACGAGAGACGAGCAGTACTTC. Translation: CASSSGGTRDEQYF.

This chain connects TRBV6-5 to TRBJ1-1; 8 positions agree with TRBD1. Per the germline V gene, CDR1 is MNHEY and CDR2 is SVGAGI. The CDR3 covers 13 residues. V lost 5 bases and J lost 10; bases outside the gene matches: 9. CDR3 in amino acids: CASSTRTGIGAFF. The CDR3 DNA is TGTGCCAGCAGTACAAGGACAGGGATAGGAGCTTTCTTT.

The chain recombines TRBV5-8 with TRBJ1-5; D ambiguous. This CDR3 contains 19 residues. Trimming removed 1 base at V and 1 base at J, with 21 bases between. The germline gives CDR1 SGHTS, CDR2 YDEGEE. CDR3 sequence: CASSLRVGSQDSSNQPQHF. In DNA form, the CDR3 reads TGTGCCAGCAGCTTGAGAGTAGGTAGCCAGGATTCGAGCAATCAGCCCCAGCATTTT.

The chain couples TRBV28 to TRBJ1-2; the match to TRBD1 covers 7 bases. Germline-derived CDR1 and CDR2 are MDHEN and SYDVKM. CDR3 length: 13 residues. V dropped 7 bases and J dropped 8; count of bases not matched to a gene: 10. CDR3 loop: CASTRGGLVGYTF. CDR3 in DNA: TGTGCCAGCACCAGGGGGGGGCTGGTCGGCTACACCTTC.

In its sample, this clone was seen once. The chain carries TRBV5-1 and TRBJ2-1; the D gene is possibly TRBD2 (6 bases). CDR3 length equals 17 residues. The germline V and J ends were trimmed by 5 bases and 0 bases, with 18 bases remaining between them. The germline V gene encodes CDR1 SGHRS and CDR2 YFSETQ. The CDR3 reads CASSLTSGLSSYNEQFF. CDR3 DNA sequence: TGCGCCAGCAGTTTAACCAGCGGGCTCAGCTCCTACAATGAGCAGTTCTTC.

The chain couples TRBV7-2 to TRBJ1-1, with D uncertain. The CDR3 has 9 residues. Trimming pared 2 bases from V and 12 bases from J, leaving 4 bases between. Germline CDR1 SGHTA, CDR2 FQGNSA. CDR3 region: CASSLPPFF. CDR3 DNA: TGTGCCAGCAGCTTACCCCCTTTCTTT. Supplemented by reference TRBV7-2 and TRBJ1-1, the full variable domain reads GAGVSQSPSNKVTEKGKDVELRCDPISGHTALYWYRQSLGQGLEFLIYFQGNSAPDKSGLPSDRFSAERTGGSVSTLTIQRTQQEDSAVYLCASSLPPFFGQGTRLTVV.

V is TRBV11-2 and J is TRBJ2-7, with D possibly matching TRBD1 (7 bases). CDR1 is SGHAT, CDR2 FQNNGV, per germline. This CDR3 comprises 14 residues. Trimming cost V 1 base and J 5 bases, with 12 bases left between them. The CDR3 sequence: CASSLVAGGHEQYF. The CDR3 region has the DNA TGTGCCAGCAGCTTAGTCGCAGGGGGGCACGAGCAGTACTTC.

CDR3 loop: CASSQDRRGNGYTF. The CDR3, as DNA: TGTGCCAGCAGCCAAGATCGCAGGGGGAATGGCTACACCTTC. This chain uses TRBV4-2 with TRBJ1-2, with 7 nucleotides matching TRBD1. Germline CDR1 and CDR2: LGHNA and YNFKEQ. Trimming cost V 0 bases and J 6 bases; bases outside gene matches: 4. The CDR3 runs to 14 residues.

The chain employs TRBV4-2 and TRBJ2-3; 8 bases align to TRBD1. Per the germline V gene, CDR1 is LGHNA and CDR2 is YNFKEQ. V was pared by 4 bases and J by 0 bases, with 6 bases of the junction left unmatched. This CDR3 has 16 residues. The CDR3 reads CASSRDGTGSTDTQYF. CDR3 sequence (DNA): TGTGCCAGCAGCCGGGACGGGACAGGTAGCACAGATACGCAGTATTTT.

The chain uses TRBV18 and TRBJ2-1; a weak D match, TRBD2 (5 bases). This CDR3 spans 15 amino acids. Germline V CDR1 and CDR2: KGHSH, LQKENI. V lost 0 bases, J lost 7 bases, and 13 bases lay in between. CDR3 protein: CASSPPLLDSNEQFF. CDR3 bases: TGTGCCAGCTCACCACCGCTACTAGATTCGAATGAGCAGTTCTTC.